A selection of T cell receptor beta chains follows, all from one sample in a study of blood T cell repertoires in COVID-19. Profiled with immunoSEQ multiplex PCR; TCRdb holds only in-frame clones, not every one. The sample has 400,000 to 550,000 clones, roughly 87% seen once. The specimen was PBMCs or T cells enriched from blood (not recorded which). These receptors all stem from a woman between 18 and 29 years old with acute COVID-19. Each CDR3 is given with its conserved first and last residue. The order of the fields is CDR3 DNA, CDR3 protein, clone size, V gene, J gene, D gene. The D gene is left open where the match is weak. Some rows mark clone size as missing; the rest say once, few, many or name a class of expanded clone.

DNA: TGTGCCAGCGAGTTCGCGGGACCCTACGAGCAGTACTTC
CDR3: CASEFAGPYEQYF
size: -
V: TRBV2
J: TRBJ2-7
D: -

DNA: TGCGCCAGCAGCGTGACTTATGGGACAGCCTACGAGCAGTACTTC
CDR3: CASSVTYGTAYEQYF
size: -
V: TRBV5-1
J: TRBJ2-7
D: TRBD1

DNA: TGCGCCAGCAGCTTGGGCACGGGACAGAGATTGAACACTGAAGCTTTCTTT
CDR3: CASSLGTGQRLNTEAFF
size: -
V: TRBV5-1
J: TRBJ1-1
D: TRBD1

DNA: TGTGCCAGCAGCCCCTGGACTAGCGGGAGCACAGATACGCAGTATTTT
CDR3: CASSPWTSGSTDTQYF
size: -
V: TRBV7-6
J: TRBJ2-3
D: TRBD2

DNA: TGTGCCTGGAGTTCACAGGAAGGGGTAAATGAAAAACTGTTTTTT
CDR3: CAWSSQEGVNEKLFF
size: -
V: TRBV30
J: TRBJ1-4
D: -

DNA: TGCGCCAGCAGCTTGGATAGGGCGGGCTCCTACAATGAGCAGTTCTTC
CDR3: CASSLDRAGSYNEQFF
size: -
V: TRBV5-1
J: TRBJ2-1
D: -

DNA: TGCGCCAGCAGCATAATGCCCGGGACAGGGAACACTGAAGCTTTCTTT
CDR3: CASSIMPGTGNTEAFF
size: -
V: TRBV5-1
J: TRBJ1-1
D: TRBD1

DNA: TGCGCCAGCAGCCCCGTGACAGCGAAAGGAAACACCATATATTTT
CDR3: CASSPVTAKGNTIYF
size: once
V: TRBV4-1
J: TRBJ1-3
D: -

DNA: TGTGCCAGCTCACCCGGACAGCGTGGCTATGGCTACACCTTC
CDR3: CASSPGQRGYGYTF
size: -
V: TRBV18
J: TRBJ1-2
D: -

DNA: TGCAGCGCTGGGACAGGCAATCAGCCCCAGCATTTT
CDR3: CSAGTGNQPQHF
size: -
V: TRBV29-1
J: TRBJ1-5
D: TRBD1

DNA: TGTGCCAGCAGTCCAGGGGGCTACGAGCAGTACTTC
CDR3: CASSPGGYEQYF
size: -
V: TRBV6-5
J: TRBJ2-7
D: TRBD1

DNA: TGTGCCAGCAGCTCCCGGACAGGGCAGAGGTCCTACGAGCAGTACTTC
CDR3: CASSSRTGQRSYEQYF
size: -
V: TRBV7-2
J: TRBJ2-7
D: TRBD1

DNA: TGTGCCAGCAGCCCTAATGAAGGGACAGTTTATGAAAAACTGTTTTTT
CDR3: CASSPNEGTVYEKLFF
size: -
V: TRBV9
J: TRBJ1-4
D: TRBD1

DNA: TGTGCCTGGAGTCCCGGGAGTGCGGGAACCGGGGAGCTGTTTTTT
CDR3: CAWSPGSAGTGELFF
size: -
V: TRBV30
J: TRBJ2-2
D: -

DNA: TGTGCCATCAGTAGACAGGGCTTCAATGAGCAGTTCTTC
CDR3: CAISRQGFNEQFF
size: -
V: TRBV10-3
J: TRBJ2-1
D: TRBD1

DNA: TGTGCCAGTAGTTTCCCGGGACAGGCCTCTTATGGCTACACCTTC
CDR3: CASSFPGQASYGYTF
size: -
V: TRBV19
J: TRBJ1-2
D: TRBD1

DNA: TGTGCCAGCAGCTGGAAGGGACAGGGGGCCTATGGCTACACCTTC
CDR3: CASSWKGQGAYGYTF
size: -
V: TRBV5-4
J: TRBJ1-2
D: TRBD1

DNA: TGCAGCGTTGGGGAGCCCAAGGGCTTCAATGAGCAGTTCTTC
CDR3: CSVGEPKGFNEQFF
size: -
V: TRBV29-1
J: TRBJ2-1
D: -

DNA: TGTGCCAGTAGTATGAGGACCCGGGACTCCCAGTTCTTC
CDR3: CASSMRTRDSQFF
size: once
V: TRBV19
J: TRBJ2-1
D: -

DNA: TGTGCCAGCAGCCCGAGGAGGAATTCACCCCTCCACTTT
CDR3: CASSPRRNSPLHF
size: -
V: TRBV5-8
J: TRBJ1-6
D: -

DNA: TGTGCCAGCTCACCACCGACAGGGGGGTTTGGTAATTCACCCCTCCACTTT
CDR3: CASSPPTGGFGNSPLHF
size: -
V: TRBV18
J: TRBJ1-6
D: TRBD1

DNA: TGTGCCAGCAGCCAGTACAGGGGGCAACCCCAGCATTTT
CDR3: CASSQYRGQPQHF
size: -
V: TRBV4-2
J: TRBJ1-5
D: TRBD1

DNA: TGTGCCAGCAGTGCGGACAGGGGAGGAGAAGCTTTCTTT
CDR3: CASSADRGGEAFF
size: -
V: TRBV28
J: TRBJ1-1
D: TRBD1

DNA: TGTGCCAGCAGCCTAGCGGGAGTCTACGAGCAGTACTTC
CDR3: CASSLAGVYEQYF
size: once
V: TRBV6-2/TRBV6-3
J: TRBJ2-7
D: TRBD2

DNA: TGTGCCAGCAGTAAGAGTTTTGGCACTGAAGCTTTCTTT
CDR3: CASSKSFGTEAFF
size: -
V: TRBV6-5
J: TRBJ1-1
D: -

DNA: TGTGCCAGCGCCCCCCAACTAGCGGGAGGCAATGAGCAGTTCTTC
CDR3: CASAPQLAGGNEQFF
size: -
V: TRBV6-5
J: TRBJ2-1
D: TRBD2

DNA: TGTGCCATCAGTGATGTGGAGGTGGAGACCCAGTACTTC
CDR3: CAISDVEVETQYF
size: once
V: TRBV10-3
J: TRBJ2-5
D: -

DNA: TGTGCCAGCAGAAGCGGGACTTCAGGAAACACCATATATTTT
CDR3: CASRSGTSGNTIYF
size: -
V: TRBV11-1
J: TRBJ1-3
D: -

DNA: TGCGCCAGCAGTGCGGGCACAGATACGCAGTATTTT
CDR3: CASSAGTDTQYF
size: -
V: TRBV10-2
J: TRBJ2-3
D: -

DNA: TGTGCCAGCAGTTATGGCAGGGGGCCAGCTTTCTTT
CDR3: CASSYGRGPAFF
size: -
V: TRBV6-5
J: TRBJ1-1
D: TRBD1

DNA: TGTGCCAGCAGCTCAGGGTCAGGTGATACACCCCTCCACTTT
CDR3: CASSSGSGDTPLHF
size: -
V: TRBV5-5
J: TRBJ1-6
D: -

DNA: TGTGCCAGCAGTGAGCAGGGGACCGCTGAAGCTTTCTTT
CDR3: CASSEQGTAEAFF
size: -
V: TRBV2
J: TRBJ1-1
D: -

DNA: TGTGCCGAATTGACTCTAGCGGGGGGGTCCTACAATGAGCAGTTCTTC
CDR3: CAELTLAGGSYNEQFF
size: -
V: TRBV5-3
J: TRBJ2-1
D: TRBD2

DNA: TGTGCCAGCAGGTTACAGGGGAGTAATGAAAAACTGTTTTTT
CDR3: CASRLQGSNEKLFF
size: -
V: TRBV28
J: TRBJ1-4
D: TRBD1

DNA: TGTGCCAGCAGCAAAAGGACAGTCGGGGATGAGCAGTTCTTC
CDR3: CASSKRTVGDEQFF
size: -
V: TRBV14
J: TRBJ2-1
D: -